This TCR beta chain originates from a study of blood T cell repertoires in COVID-19. Turning to the study itself: The United States, Italy and Spain provided the acute and convalescent COVID-19 samples.

V shed 2 bases, J shed 4 bases, and the junction held 3 bases outside the gene matches. Germline-derived CDR1 and CDR2 are GTSNPN and SVGIG (reference sequence). The length of the CDR3 is 13 residues. Participants were placed into cohorts based on the clinical history they reported. The data were produced by immunoSEQ multiplex PCR, yet TCRdb's version contains in-frame clones alone and is incomplete. The table has roughly 350,000 clones, more than 85% seen once. This TCR was sampled from a woman in her twenties or thirties who had recovered from COVID-19. Sequenced: PBMCs or T cells enriched from blood (not recorded which). This chain joins TRBV30 and TRBJ2-5; 8 bases are shared with TRBD1. CDR3 sequence: CAWSRTGRETQYF. The CDR3 bases are TGTGCCTGGAGTCGGACAGGGAGAGAGACCCAGTACTTC.